Listed below are T cell receptor beta chains from one sample, sequenced in a study of blood T cell repertoires in COVID-19. Sequencing was performed with immunoSEQ multiplex PCR; in TCRdb, only in-frame clones are kept and a portion is missing. The table includes around 170,000 clones, 86% detected once. The sequenced material came from PBMCs or T cells enriched from blood (not recorded which). The receptors originated from a woman in her 30s who had recovered from COVID-19. The CDR3 runs from the conserved cysteine through the conserved F or W. D genes are given only for firm matches. Clone size is given for some rows only: seen once, a few or many times, or a class if the clone is expanded.

few	TRBD2	TRBV4-1	TRBJ2-2	TGCGCCAGCAGCCAAGTCAAGGGTAGCGGGAGTTCCGGGGAGCTGTTTTTT	CASSQVKGSGSSGELFF
-	TRBD2	TRBV29-1	TRBJ2-2	TGCAGCGTTGAGGTGACTAGCGGGATCTCCGGGGAGCTGTTTTTT	CSVEVTSGISGELFF
few	TRBD1	TRBV18	TRBJ1-5	TGTGCCAGCTCATACAGGGAACCCGGGACAGCGAATCAGCCCCAGCATTTT	CASSYREPGTANQPQHF
-	TRBD2	TRBV29-1	TRBJ2-7	TGCAGCGTTGTTCTAGCGGGAGGGGACCACGAGCAGTACTTC	CSVVLAGGDHEQYF
-	TRBD2	TRBV9	TRBJ2-5	TGTGCCAGCAGCGTAGCGGGAGGACAAGAGACCCAGTACTTC	CASSVAGGQETQYF
-	-	TRBV7-9	TRBJ1-6	TGTGCCAGCAGCTCTGCGGGGGGAGGGGGTAATTCACCCCTCCACTTT	CASSSAGGGGNSPLHF
-	-	TRBV3-1/TRBV3-2	TRBJ2-7	TGTGCCAGCAGCCAAGGCCCGGGTGGTTACGAGCAGTACTTC	CASSQGPGGYEQYF
-	-	TRBV19	TRBJ2-7	TGTGCCAGTAGGATCAGGGGCACTAGCTCCTACGAGCAGTACTTC	CASRIRGTSSYEQYF
-	-	TRBV12-3/TRBV12-4	TRBJ2-7	TGTGCCAGCAGTTACCTTCGGGGCTACGAGCAGTACTTC	CASSYLRGYEQYF
once	-	TRBV18	TRBJ1-5	TGTGCCAGCTCACCATACAGTACCAATCAGCCCCAGCATTTT	CASSPYSTNQPQHF
few	TRBD1	TRBV18	TRBJ2-7	TGTGCCAGCTCACCCGGGACAGGCTACGAGCAGTACTTC	CASSPGTGYEQYF
-	-	TRBV21-1	TRBJ2-7	TGTGCCAGCAGCCACCACGGCGGGAGTCCCCCCCGAGAGCAGTACTTC	CASSHHGGSPPREQYF
-	-	TRBV28	TRBJ1-4	TGTGCCAGCAGCCCCCTGCACACAACTAATGAAAAACTGTTTTTT	CASSPLHTTNEKLFF
-	TRBD1	TRBV4-1	TRBJ1-1	TGCGCCAGCAGCCAAGCCTGGACAGGGGGCGGTGAAGCTTTCTTT	CASSQAWTGGGEAFF
-	TRBD1	TRBV10-3	TRBJ2-7	TGTGCCATCAGTGGTTCAGGGACAGGGGGCCCCTACGAGCAGTACTTC	CAISGSGTGGPYEQYF
-	-	TRBV18	TRBJ2-7	TGTGCCAGCTCACCACGCACCACCGGGGCCTACGAGCAGTACTTC	CASSPRTTGAYEQYF
once	-	TRBV7-8	TRBJ2-7	TGTGCCAGCAGCTTAGAGGACGGGACACCCCACTTC	CASSLEDGTPHF
-	-	TRBV6-5	TRBJ2-2	TGTGCCGTCGCTAAGTCTTATGAAACCGGGGAGCTGTTTTTT	CAVAKSYETGELFF
-	-	TRBV6-1	TRBJ1-1	TGTGCCAGCAGTGAAGTCTTGTCGGGAGTCATGAACACTGAAGCTTTCTTT	CASSEVLSGVMNTEAFF
once	-	TRBV7-9	TRBJ1-1	TGTGCCAGCAGCCCAATTGCCGGGAGGTTAGGGTACACTGAAGCTTTCTTT	CASSPIAGRLGYTEAFF
-	TRBD2	TRBV7-2	TRBJ2-7	TGTGCCAGCAGCCCCAGAGCTAGCGGGAACTACGAGCAGTACTTC	CASSPRASGNYEQYF
many	TRBD2	TRBV6-4	TRBJ2-3	TGTGCCAGCAGTGAGCGGGAGACAGATACGCAGTATTTT	CASSERETDTQYF
-	-	TRBV4-1	TRBJ2-7	TGCGCCAGCAGCCAAGGGAGGGGCTCCCTTTACGAGCAGTACTTC	CASSQGRGSLYEQYF
-	-	TRBV7-9	TRBJ2-7	TGTGCCAGCAGCTTGGGCTTGGGCGCTTCCTACGAGCAGTACTTC	CASSLGLGASYEQYF
-	-	TRBV7-3	TRBJ2-7	TGTGCCAGCAGCTTGTCCGACTTAGCCTACCTATTCTACGAGCAGTACTTC	CASSLSDLAYLFYEQYF
-	TRBD1	TRBV6-5	TRBJ1-2	TGTGCCAGCAGACGGGACAGGGGCGGTGGCTACACCTTC	CASRRDRGGGYTF
-	-	TRBV5-1	TRBJ2-7	TGCGCCAGCAGCTTGGCTCAGCCCTACAGGGGGGGTAACGAGCAGTACTTC	CASSLAQPYRGGNEQYF
-	TRBD1	TRBV7-9	TRBJ2-1	TGTGCCAGCAGCTTCGGACAGGGACACGTCAATGAGCAGTTCTTC	CASSFGQGHVNEQFF